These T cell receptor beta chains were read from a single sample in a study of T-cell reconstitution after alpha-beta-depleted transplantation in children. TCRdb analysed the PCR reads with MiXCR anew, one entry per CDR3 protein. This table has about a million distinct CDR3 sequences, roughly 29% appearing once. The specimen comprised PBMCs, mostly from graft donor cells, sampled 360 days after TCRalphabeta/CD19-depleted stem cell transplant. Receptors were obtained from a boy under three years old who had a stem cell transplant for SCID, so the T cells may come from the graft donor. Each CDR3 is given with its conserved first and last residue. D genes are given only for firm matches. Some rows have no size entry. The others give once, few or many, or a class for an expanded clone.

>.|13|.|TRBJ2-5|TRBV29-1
TGCAGCGTGGGGGGGCTCCGCGGAGAGACCCAGTACTTC
CSVGGLRGETQYF
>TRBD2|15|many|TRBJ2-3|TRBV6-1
TGTGCCAGCAGTGATAGCGGGGGGGTAACAGATACGCAGTATTTT
CASSDSGGVTDTQYF
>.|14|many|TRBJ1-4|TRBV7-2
TGTGCCAGCAGCTTAGGTCCCACTAATGAAAAACTGTTTTTT
CASSLGPTNEKLFF
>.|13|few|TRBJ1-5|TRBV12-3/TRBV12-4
TGTGCCAGCAGTCGTTGGACCAATCAGCCCCAGCATTTT
CASSRWTNQPQHF
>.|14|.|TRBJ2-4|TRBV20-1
TGCAGTGGTAATAGGGGGAATGCCAAAAACATTCAGTACTTC
CSGNRGNAKNIQYF
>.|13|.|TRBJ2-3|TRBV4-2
TGTGCCAGCAGCCAAGATTTTCCAGATACGCAGTATTTT
CASSQDFPDTQYF
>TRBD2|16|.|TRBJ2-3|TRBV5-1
TGCGCCAGCAGCCCAGGTGTTAGCGGGGGGGCAGATACGCAGTATTTT
CASSPGVSGGADTQYF
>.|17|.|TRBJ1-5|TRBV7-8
TGTGCCAGCAGCTTATCCCCCCGAGGACCAGGGGATCAGCCCCAGCATTTT
CASSLSPRGPGDQPQHF
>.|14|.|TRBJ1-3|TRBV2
TGTGCCAGCAGTCAAAGGGTTTCTGGAAACACCATATATTTT
CASSQRVSGNTIYF
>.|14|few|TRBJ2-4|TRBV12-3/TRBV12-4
TGTGCCAGCAGTTTACGGGTCGCCAAAAACATTCAGTACTTC
CASSLRVAKNIQYF
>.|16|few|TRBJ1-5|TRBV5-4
TGTGCCAGCAGCTTGGGGTCTGCAGGCAGCAATCAGCCCCAGCATTTT
CASSLGSAGSNQPQHF
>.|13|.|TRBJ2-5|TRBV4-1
TGCGCCAGCAGCCCGCGGGCGGAAGAGACCCAGTACTTC
CASSPRAEETQYF
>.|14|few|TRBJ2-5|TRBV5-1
TGCGCCAGCAGCTTTCCCCCCCAGGGAGAGACCCAGTACTTC
CASSFPPQGETQYF
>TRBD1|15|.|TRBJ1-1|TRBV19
TGTGCCAGTACCCTCCGGGACAGGGGATGGACTGAAGCTTTCTTT
CASTLRDRGWTEAFF
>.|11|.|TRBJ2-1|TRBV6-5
TGTGCCAGCACCACAGGAGGTAGGCAGTTCTTC
CASTTGGRQFF
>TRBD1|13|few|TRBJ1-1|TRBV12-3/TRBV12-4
TGTGCCAGCAGAAAGGGGGCAGGCACTGAAGCTTTCTTT
CASRKGAGTEAFF
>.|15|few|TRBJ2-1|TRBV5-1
TGCGCCAGCAGCGGGACTGATCGACAATACAATGAGCAGTTCTTC
CASSGTDRQYNEQFF
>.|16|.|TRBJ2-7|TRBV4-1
TGCGCCAGCAGCCAAGATGAGCACGACGGCTCCTACGAGCAGTACTTC
CASSQDEHDGSYEQYF
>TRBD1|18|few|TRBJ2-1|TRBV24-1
TGTGCCACCAGTGCTATAACAGGGGTGAACCCCCTATACAATGAGCAGTTCTTC
CATSAITGVNPLYNEQFF
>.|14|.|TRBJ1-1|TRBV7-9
TGTGCCAGCAGCCATGGACAGTTGGGCACTGAAGCTTTCTTT
CASSHGQLGTEAFF
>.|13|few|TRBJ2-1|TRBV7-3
TGTGCCAGCAGCCTGGCTACGGGTAATGAGCAGTTCTTC
CASSLATGNEQFF
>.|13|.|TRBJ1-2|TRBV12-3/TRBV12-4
TGTGCCAGCAGTCCAACAGGGAGACATGGCTACACCTTC
CASSPTGRHGYTF
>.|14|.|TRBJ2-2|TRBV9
TGTGCCAGCAGGGCTTGGGTGAACACCGGGGAGCTGTTTTTT
CASRAWVNTGELFF
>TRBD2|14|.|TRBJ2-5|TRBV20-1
TGCAGTGCTGACGGGGGGGGAGGACAAGAGACCCAGTACTTC
CSADGGGGQETQYF
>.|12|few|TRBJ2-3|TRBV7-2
TGTGCCAGCAGCCCCAGCCCGGGGAGTCAGTATTTT
CASSPSPGSQYF
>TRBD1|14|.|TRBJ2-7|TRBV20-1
TGCAGTGCTAGCGCCGGGACAGGACGCTACGAGCAGTACTTC
CSASAGTGRYEQYF
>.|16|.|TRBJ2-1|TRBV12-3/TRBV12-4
TGTGCCAGCAGTGTCGGACAGACTCTCACCTACAATGAGCAGTTCTTC
CASSVGQTLTYNEQFF
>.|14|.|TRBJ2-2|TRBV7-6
TGTGCCAGTCTTCCGCGAACGAACACCGGGGAGCTGTTTTTT
CASLPRTNTGELFF
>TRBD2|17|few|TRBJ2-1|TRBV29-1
TGCAGCGCCGTAGCAGGACTAGCGGGGGCCGGATACAATGAGCAGTTCTTC
CSAVAGLAGAGYNEQFF
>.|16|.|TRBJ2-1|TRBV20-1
TGCAGTGCTCCTTCTAGGGGATGGGGTTCGTACAATGAGCAGTTCTTC
CSAPSRGWGSYNEQFF
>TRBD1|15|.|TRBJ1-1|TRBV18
TGTGCCAGCTCACCAATAGATTCAGGGGGAACTGAAGCTTTCTTT
CASSPIDSGGTEAFF
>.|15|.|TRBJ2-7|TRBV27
TGTGCCAGCAGTTTATCGGGCGGCCAATCATACGAGCAGTACTTC
CASSLSGGQSYEQYF
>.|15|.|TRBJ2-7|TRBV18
TGTGCCAGCTCACCTCCGACAGTCAGCTCCTACGAGCAGTACTTC
CASSPPTVSSYEQYF
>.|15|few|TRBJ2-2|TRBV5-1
TGCGCCAGCAGCTTGGGGTCGGGTAATGCCGGGGAGCTGTTTTTT
CASSLGSGNAGELFF
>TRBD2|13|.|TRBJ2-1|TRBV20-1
TGCAGTCCCCTTGGGGCGGGGGGAAGTGAGCAGTTCTTC
CSPLGAGGSEQFF
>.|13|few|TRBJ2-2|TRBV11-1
TGTGCCAGCAGCAAAGACGGTTTGGGTGAGCTGTTTTTT
CASSKDGLGELFF
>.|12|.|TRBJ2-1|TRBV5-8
TGTGCCAGCATTAGACACACTACCGGCCAGTTCTTC
CASIRHTTGQFF
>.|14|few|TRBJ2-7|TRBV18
TGTGCCAGCTCACGACAGTGGAACAACTACGAGCAGTACTTC
CASSRQWNNYEQYF
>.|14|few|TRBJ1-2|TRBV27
TGTGCCAGCAGTTTATCTTCAAATAGCTATGGCTACACCTTC
CASSLSSNSYGYTF
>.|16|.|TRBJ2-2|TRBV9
TGTGCCAGCAGCCCTACTGTTCCTACCTACACCGGGGAGCTGTTTTTT
CASSPTVPTYTGELFF
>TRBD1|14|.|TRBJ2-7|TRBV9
TGTGCCAGCAGCGCCGACAGGGGGAGATACGAGCAGTACTTC
CASSADRGRYEQYF
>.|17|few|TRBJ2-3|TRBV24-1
TGTGCCACCAGTGATTTGGGGCGGAGGAAAGGCACAGATACGCAGTATTTT
CATSDLGRRKGTDTQYF
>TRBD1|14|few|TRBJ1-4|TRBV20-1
TGCAGTGCTAGAGACGGGCCAGGGGGAGAAAAACTGTTTTTT
CSARDGPGGEKLFF
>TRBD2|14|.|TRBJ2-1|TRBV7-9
TGTGCCAGCAACAGACTAGCGGGGCGGAATGAGCAGTTCTTC
CASNRLAGRNEQFF
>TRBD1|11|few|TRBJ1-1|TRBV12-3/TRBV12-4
TGTGCCAGCAGTACACAGGGGAGGGCTTTCTTT
CASSTQGRAFF
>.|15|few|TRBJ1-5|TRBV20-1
TGCAGTGCTAGAGGAGGGGCGGGTAGCAATCAGCCCCAGCATTTT
CSARGGAGSNQPQHF
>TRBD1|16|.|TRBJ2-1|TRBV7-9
TGTGCCAGCAGCCCGTGGGGACAGGGTCCCTACAATGAGCAGTTCTTC
CASSPWGQGPYNEQFF
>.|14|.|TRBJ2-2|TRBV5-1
TGCGCCAGCAGCTTTTCTACCGAGGCCGGGGAGCTGTTTTTT
CASSFSTEAGELFF
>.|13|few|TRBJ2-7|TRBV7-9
TGTGCCAGCAGCCCCCACGCTGACTACGAGCAGTACTTC
CASSPHADYEQYF
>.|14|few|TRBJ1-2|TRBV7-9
TGTGCCAGCAGCTTAGTTAACGAGGGTTTTGGCTACACCTTC
CASSLVNEGFGYTF
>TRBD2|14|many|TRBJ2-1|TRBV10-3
TGTGCCATCAGCGCGGGGGTGGGATACAATGAGCAGTTCTTC
CAISAGVGYNEQFF
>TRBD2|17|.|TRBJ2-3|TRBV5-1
TGCGCCAGCAGCCTTTTTACACTAGCGGTTAGCACAGATACGCAGTATTTT
CASSLFTLAVSTDTQYF
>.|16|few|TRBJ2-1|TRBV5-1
TGCGCCAGCAGCTTGGATGGCCAGCCCCCTTACAATGAGCAGTTCTTC
CASSLDGQPPYNEQFF
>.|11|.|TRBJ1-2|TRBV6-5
TGTGCCACCACCCGGGGGGGTGGCTACACCTTC
CATTRGGGYTF
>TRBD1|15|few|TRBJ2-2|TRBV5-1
TGCGCCAGCACACCATACAGGGGAGAGGCCGGGGAGCTGTTTTTT
CASTPYRGEAGELFF
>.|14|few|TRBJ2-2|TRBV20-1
TGCAGTGCTAGAGCACAGGGAAGAACCGGGGAGCTGTTTTTT
CSARAQGRTGELFF
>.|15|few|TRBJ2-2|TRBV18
TGTGCCAGCTCACCATATAGGGAATACACCGGGGAGCTGTTTTTT
CASSPYREYTGELFF
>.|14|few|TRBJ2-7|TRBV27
TGTGCCAGCAGTTTAATTGCGGGGACCTACGAGCAGTACTTC
CASSLIAGTYEQYF
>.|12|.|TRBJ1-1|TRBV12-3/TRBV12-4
TGTGCCAGCAGTTACGGGGGGCGCGAAGCTTTCTTT
CASSYGGREAFF